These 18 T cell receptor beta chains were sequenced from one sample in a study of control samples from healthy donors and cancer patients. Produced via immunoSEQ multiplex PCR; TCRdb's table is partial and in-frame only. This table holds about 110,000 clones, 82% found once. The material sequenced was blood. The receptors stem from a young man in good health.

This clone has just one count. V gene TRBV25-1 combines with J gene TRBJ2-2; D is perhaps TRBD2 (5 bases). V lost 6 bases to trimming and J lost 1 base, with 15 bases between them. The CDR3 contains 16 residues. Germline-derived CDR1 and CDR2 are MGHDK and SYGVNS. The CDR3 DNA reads TGTGCCAGCAGCCCCCGGGGTTTGGGGAACACCGGGGAGCTGTTTTTT. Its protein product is CASSPRGLGNTGELFF.

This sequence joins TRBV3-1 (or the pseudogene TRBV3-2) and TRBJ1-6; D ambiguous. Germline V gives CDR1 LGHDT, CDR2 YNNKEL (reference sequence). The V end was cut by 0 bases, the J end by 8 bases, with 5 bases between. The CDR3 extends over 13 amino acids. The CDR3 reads CASSQESHSPLHF. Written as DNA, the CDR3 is TGTGCCAGCAGCCAAGAGAGCCATTCACCCCTCCACTTT.

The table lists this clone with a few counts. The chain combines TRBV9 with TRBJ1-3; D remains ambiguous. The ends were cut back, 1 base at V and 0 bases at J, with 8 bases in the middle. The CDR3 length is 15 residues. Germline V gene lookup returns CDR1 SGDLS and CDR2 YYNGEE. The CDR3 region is CASSVNPSSGNTIYF. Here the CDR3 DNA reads TGTGCCAGCAGCGTAAACCCCAGCTCTGGAAACACCATATATTTT.

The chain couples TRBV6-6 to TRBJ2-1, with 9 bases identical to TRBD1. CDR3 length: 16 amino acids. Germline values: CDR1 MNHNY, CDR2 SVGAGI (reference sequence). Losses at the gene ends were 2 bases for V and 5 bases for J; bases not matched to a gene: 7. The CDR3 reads CASSYLLQGADNEQFF. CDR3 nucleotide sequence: TGTGCCAGCAGTTACCTACTACAGGGGGCAGACAATGAGCAGTTCTTC.

Written as DNA, the CDR3 is TGTGCCAGCAAAGCTTCCCCCTATGGCTACACCTTC. Amino acids: CASKASPYGYTF. The chain carries TRBV2 and TRBJ1-2; no clear D gene. From germline, CDR1 is SNHLY and CDR2 FYNNEI. V shed 7 bases and J shed 4 bases, with 10 bases lying between them. The CDR3 extends over 12 amino acids. Together with reference TRBV2 and TRBJ1-2, the CDR3 gives the full variable domain: EPEVTQTPSHQVTQMGQEVILRCVPISNHLYFYWYRQILGQKVEFLVSFYNNEISEKSEIFDDQFSVERPDGSNFTLKIRSTKLEDSAMYFCASKASPYGYTFGSGTRLTVV.

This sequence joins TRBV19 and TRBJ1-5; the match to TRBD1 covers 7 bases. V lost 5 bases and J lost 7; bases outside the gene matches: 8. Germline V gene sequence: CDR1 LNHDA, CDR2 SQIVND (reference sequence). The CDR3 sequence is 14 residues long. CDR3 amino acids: CASSVTGREQPQHF. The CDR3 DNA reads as TGTGCCAGTAGTGTGACAGGGCGGGAGCAGCCCCAGCATTTT.

The CDR3 sequence: CASSYWTSLTGELFF. CDR3 in DNA: TGTGCCAGCAGTTACTGGACTAGCCTCACCGGGGAGCTGTTTTTT. The chain employs TRBV6-5 and TRBJ2-2; TRBD2 matches at 8 bases. Germline CDR1 reads MNHEY; CDR2 reads SVGAGI. J lost 4 bases, V lost 1 base, and 2 bases had no gene match. This CDR3 is 15 amino acids long.

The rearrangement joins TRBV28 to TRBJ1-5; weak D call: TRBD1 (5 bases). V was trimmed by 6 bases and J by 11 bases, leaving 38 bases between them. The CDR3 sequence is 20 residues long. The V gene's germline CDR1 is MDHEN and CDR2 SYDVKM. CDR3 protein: CASSSNGGSDGLIPLGAQHF. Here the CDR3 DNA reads TGTGCCAGCAGCTCCAACGGGGGATCCGACGGCTTAATACCTTTAGGGGCCCAGCATTTT. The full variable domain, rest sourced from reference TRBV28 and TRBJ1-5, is DVKVTQSSRYLVKRTGEKVFLECVQDMDHENMFWYRQDPGLGLRLIYFSYDVKMKEKGDIPEGYSVSREKKERFSLILESASTNQTSMYLCASSSNGGSDGLIPLGAQHFGDGTRLSIL.

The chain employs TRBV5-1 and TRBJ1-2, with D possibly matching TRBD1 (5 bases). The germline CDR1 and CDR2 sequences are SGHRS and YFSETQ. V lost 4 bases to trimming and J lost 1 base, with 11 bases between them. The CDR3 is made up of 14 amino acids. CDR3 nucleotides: TGCGCCAGCAGCCCCGAGGGGATTAACTATGGCTACACCTTC. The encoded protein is CASSPEGINYGYTF.

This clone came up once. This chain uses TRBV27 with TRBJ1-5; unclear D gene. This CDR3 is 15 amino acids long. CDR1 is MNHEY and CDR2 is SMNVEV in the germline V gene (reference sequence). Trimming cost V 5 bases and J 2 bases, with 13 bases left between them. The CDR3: CASSPTVSGNQPQHF. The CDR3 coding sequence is TGTGCCAGCAGTCCAACCGTATCTGGCAATCAGCCCCAGCATTTT.

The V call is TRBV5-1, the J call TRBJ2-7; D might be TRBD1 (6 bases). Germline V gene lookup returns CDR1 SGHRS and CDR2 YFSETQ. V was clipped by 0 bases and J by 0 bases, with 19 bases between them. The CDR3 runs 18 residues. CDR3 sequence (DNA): TGCGCCAGCAGCTTGGGCCCCCAGGGGATGGGGAGCTCCTACGAGCAGTACGTC. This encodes CASSLGPQGMGSSYEQYV.

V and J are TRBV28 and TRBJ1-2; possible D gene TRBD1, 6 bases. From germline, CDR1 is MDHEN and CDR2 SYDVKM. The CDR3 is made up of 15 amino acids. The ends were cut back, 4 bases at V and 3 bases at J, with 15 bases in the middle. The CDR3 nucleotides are TGTGCCAGCAGTTCATCAGACAGGCCTTACTATGGCTACACCTTC. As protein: CASSSSDRPYYGYTF.

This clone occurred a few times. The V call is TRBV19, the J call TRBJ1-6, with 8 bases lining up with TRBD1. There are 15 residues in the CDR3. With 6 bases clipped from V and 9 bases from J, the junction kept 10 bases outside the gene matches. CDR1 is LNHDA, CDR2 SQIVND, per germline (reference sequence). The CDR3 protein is CASRTDQGAGSPLHF. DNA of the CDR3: TGTGCCAGTAGAACCGACCAGGGGGCAGGTTCACCCCTCCACTTT.

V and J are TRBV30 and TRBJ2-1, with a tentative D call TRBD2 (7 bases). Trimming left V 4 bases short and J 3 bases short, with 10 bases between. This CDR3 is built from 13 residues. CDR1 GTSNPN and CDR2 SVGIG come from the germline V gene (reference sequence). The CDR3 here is CAWNRGGYNEQFF. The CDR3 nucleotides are TGTGCCTGGAATAGGGGGGGCTACAATGAGCAGTTCTTC.

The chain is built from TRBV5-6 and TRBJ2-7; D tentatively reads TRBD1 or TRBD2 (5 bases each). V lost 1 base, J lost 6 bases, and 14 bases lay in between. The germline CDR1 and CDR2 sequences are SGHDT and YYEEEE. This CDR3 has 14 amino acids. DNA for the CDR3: TGTGCCAGCAGCTTGCCAGGGACGAATGGCGAGCAGTACTTC. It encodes CASSLPGTNGEQYF.

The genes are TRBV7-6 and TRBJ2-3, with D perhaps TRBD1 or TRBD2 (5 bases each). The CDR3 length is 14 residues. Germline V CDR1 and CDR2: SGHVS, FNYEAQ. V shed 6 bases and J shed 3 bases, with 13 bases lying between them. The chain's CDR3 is CASSAGWETDTQYF. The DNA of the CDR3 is TGTGCCAGCAGTGCAGGGTGGGAGACAGATACGCAGTATTTT.

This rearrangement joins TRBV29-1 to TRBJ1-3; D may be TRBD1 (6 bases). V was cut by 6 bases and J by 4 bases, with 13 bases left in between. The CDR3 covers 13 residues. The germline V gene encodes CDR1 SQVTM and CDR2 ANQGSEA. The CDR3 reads CSVLGGRGNTIYF. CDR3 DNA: TGCAGCGTGTTAGGGGGGCGGGGAAACACCATATATTTT.

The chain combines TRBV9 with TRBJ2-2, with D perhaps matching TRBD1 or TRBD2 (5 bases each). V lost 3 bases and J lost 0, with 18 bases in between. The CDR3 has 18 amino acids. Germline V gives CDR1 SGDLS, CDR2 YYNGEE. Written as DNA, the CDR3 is TGTGCCAGCAGCGCCTCTATTTTCGGGACCCCGAACACCGGGGAGCTGTTTTTT. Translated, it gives CASSASIFGTPNTGELFF.